This T cell receptor (beta chain) was captured by sequencing in a study of blood T cell repertoires in COVID-19. The V and J ends lost 3 bases and 6 bases respectively, with 7 bases between them. CDR1 MNHEY and CDR2 SVGAGI come from the germline V gene. The CDR3 consists of 12 residues. This clone was seen a single time. The assay was immunoSEQ multiplex PCR, and TCRdb's table has in-frame clones only and misses some. Of about 25,000 clones listed, approximately 96% are singletons. The source of this sequence is a human donor with active COVID-19. The donor label of this sample is uncertain. Sequencing was carried out using peripheral blood. This chain links TRBV6-5 with TRBJ2-3; D call uncertain. The CDR3 sequence: CASSYYGDTQYF. The CDR3 coding sequence is TGTGCCAGCAGTTATTATGGCGATACGCAGTATTTT.